This TCR beta chain was captured by sequencing in a study of T-cell memory formation after mild COVID-19. Study-level information: The TCR clusters were mostly specific to one donor.

TCRdb redid the calling of the 5' RACE reads with MiXCR, one entry per CDR3 protein. The sample has approximately 34,000 distinct CDR3 sequences; around 7.7% are singletons. This CDR3 comprises 14 residues. V was pared by 5 bases and J by 6 bases, with 16 bases between. Germline values: CDR1 MRHNA, CDR2 SNTAGT. Study-level results: Most CD4+ clones that shrank were in CM and EM, while CD8+ ones turned up in EMRA.

Concerning this clonotype itself: Its antigen is not identified.

The TCR comes from a man aged 18-30 years who had mild COVID-19 (a few samples of this study predate the infection). Cell type and time point are not known. The sequencing input was PBMCs or a T cell subset sorted from them (not recorded which). The chain links TRBV6-4 to TRBJ1-2; D unclear. CDR3 protein: CASSPGSPEDGYTF. For the CDR3, the DNA is TGTGCCAGCAGTCCCGGGTCCCCGGAGGATGGCTACACCTTC.